The present TCR beta chain was sequenced within a study of T cells in Graves' hyperthyroidism and ophthalmopathy. RNA transcripts provided the source from which TCR beta CDR3 regions were amplified. A set of HTBI primers served as the primers for a first-round RT-PCR of the TCR CDR3. MiXCR, run by TCRdb on the multiplex PCR reads, gives a single entry per CDR3 protein. The sample carries approximately 350,000 distinct CDR3 sequences, around 15% recorded once. Study results and limitations: Through a model of 13 V-J features, ophthalmopathy was separated from stable hyperthyroidism.

The ends lost 1 base at V and 5 bases at J; junction bases unmatched: 5. Per germline, CDR1 MNHEY and CDR2 SVGAGI. CDR3 length equals 16 residues. Each 10 ml fresh peripheral blood draw supplied the PBMCs. This clonotype appeared many times. Its antigen is as yet unknown. The sample was blood. The chain carries TRBV6-5 and TRBJ2-2, with 9 bases aligning to TRBD2. This receptor was taken from a woman aged 60-75 years with Graves' ophthalmopathy. CDR3 residues: CASSYLTSGGTGELFF. The CDR3 DNA is TGTGCCAGCAGTTACTTGACTAGCGGTGGGACCGGGGAGCTGTTTTTT.